This T cell receptor beta chain was found in a study of blood T cells in healthy people across ages. Of note for this clonotype: Its target is unknown.

Through a sample-barcoded 5' primer and a J-beta primer mix, a second PCR was run for roughly 7 to 12 cycles. TCRdb called the 5' RACE reads again in MiXCR, with one record for every CDR3 protein. The sample yields fewer than 900,000 distinct CDR3 sequences, about 40% seen once. CDR1 MNHEY and CDR2 SVGEGT come from the germline V gene. The CDR3 runs to 15 residues. Trimming at V came to 0 bases and at J to 8 bases, leaving 7 bases not matched to a gene. Findings of the study overall: Age showed a roughly linear inverse relationship with TCR beta diversity per million T cells.

The chain employs TRBV6-2 or TRBV6-3 and TRBJ2-3; 8 nucleotides line up with TRBD2. This TCR derives from a woman aged 55 to 70 in good health. The sequenced sample was blood. In DNA form, the CDR3 reads TGTGCCAGCAGTTACTCGATGGGAAGCGGGAGTACGCAGTATTTT. It is translated as CASSYSMGSGSTQYF.